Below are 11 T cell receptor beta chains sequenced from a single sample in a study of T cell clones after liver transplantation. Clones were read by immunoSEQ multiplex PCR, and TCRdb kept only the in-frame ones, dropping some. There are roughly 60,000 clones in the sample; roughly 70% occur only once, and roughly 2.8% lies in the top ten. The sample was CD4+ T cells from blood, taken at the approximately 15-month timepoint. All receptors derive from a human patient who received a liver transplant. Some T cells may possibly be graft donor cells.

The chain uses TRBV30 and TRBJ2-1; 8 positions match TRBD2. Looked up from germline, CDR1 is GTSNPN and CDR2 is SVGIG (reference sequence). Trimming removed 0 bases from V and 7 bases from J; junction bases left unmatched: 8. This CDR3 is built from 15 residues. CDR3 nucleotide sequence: TGTGCCTGGAGTGTACGAGGCGGGAGGAGAAATGAGCAGTTCTTC. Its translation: CAWSVRGGRRNEQFF.

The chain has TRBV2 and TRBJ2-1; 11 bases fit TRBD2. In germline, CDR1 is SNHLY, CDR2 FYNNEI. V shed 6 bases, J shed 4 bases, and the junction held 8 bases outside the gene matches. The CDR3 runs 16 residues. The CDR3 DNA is TGTGCCAGCAGACACCAGACTAGCGGGGCTTACAATGAGCAGTTCTTC. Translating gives CASRHQTSGAYNEQFF.

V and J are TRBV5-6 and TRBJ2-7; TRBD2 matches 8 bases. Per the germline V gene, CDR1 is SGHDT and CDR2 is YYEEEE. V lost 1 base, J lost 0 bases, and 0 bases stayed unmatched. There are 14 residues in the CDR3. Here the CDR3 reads CASSLSGSSYEQYF. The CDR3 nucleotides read TGTGCCAGCAGCTTGAGCGGGAGCTCCTACGAGCAGTACTTC.

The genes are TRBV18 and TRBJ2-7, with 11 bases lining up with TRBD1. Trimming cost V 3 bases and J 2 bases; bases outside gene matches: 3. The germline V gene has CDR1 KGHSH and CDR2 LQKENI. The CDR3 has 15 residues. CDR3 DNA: TGTGCCAGCTCACCTGGGACAGGGGGGCCCTACGAGCAGTACTTC. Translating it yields CASSPGTGGPYEQYF.

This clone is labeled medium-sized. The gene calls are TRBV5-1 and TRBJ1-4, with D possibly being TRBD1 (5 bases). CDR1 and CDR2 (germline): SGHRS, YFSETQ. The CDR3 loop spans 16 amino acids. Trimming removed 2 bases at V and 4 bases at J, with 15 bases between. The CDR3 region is CASSFSEQGSNEKLFF. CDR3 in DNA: TGCGCCAGCAGCTTTTCCGAGCAGGGAAGTAATGAAAAACTGTTTTTT.

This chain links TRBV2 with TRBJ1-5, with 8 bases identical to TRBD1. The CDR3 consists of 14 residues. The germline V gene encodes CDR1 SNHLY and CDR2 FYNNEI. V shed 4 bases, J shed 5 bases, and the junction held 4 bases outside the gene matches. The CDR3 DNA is TGTGCCAGCAGTGCATTGACAGGGGATCAGCCCCAGCATTTT. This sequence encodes CASSALTGDQPQHF.

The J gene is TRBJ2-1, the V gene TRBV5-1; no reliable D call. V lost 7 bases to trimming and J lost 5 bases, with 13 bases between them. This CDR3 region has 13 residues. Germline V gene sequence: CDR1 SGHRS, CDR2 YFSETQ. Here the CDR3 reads CASAQVLNNEQFF. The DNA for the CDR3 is TGCGCCAGCGCCCAGGTCCTAAACAATGAGCAGTTCTTC.

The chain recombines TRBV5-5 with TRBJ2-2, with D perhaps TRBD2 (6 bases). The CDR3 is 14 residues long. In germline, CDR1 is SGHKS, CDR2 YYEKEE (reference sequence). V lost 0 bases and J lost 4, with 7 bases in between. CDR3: CASSLAGGTGELFF. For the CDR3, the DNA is TGTGCCAGCAGCTTGGCCGGGGGCACCGGGGAGCTGTTTTTT.

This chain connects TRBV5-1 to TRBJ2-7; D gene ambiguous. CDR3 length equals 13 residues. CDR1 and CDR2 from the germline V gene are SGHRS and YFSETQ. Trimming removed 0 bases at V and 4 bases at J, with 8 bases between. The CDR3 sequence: CASSLARDYEQYF. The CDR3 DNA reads TGCGCCAGCAGCTTGGCTAGGGATTACGAGCAGTACTTC.

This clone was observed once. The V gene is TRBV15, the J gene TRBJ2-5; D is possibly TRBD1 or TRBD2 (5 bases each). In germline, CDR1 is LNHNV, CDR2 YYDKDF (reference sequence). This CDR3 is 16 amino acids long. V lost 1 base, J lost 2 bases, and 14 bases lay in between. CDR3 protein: CATSRAGRGGQETQYF. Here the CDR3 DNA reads TGTGCCACCAGCAGAGCGGGGCGAGGAGGACAAGAGACCCAGTACTTC.

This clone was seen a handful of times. The CDR3: CASSSGTIQETQYF. DNA of the CDR3: TGCGCCAGCAGCTCGGGGACTATCCAAGAGACCCAGTACTTC. The chain uses TRBV5-1 and TRBJ2-5; 7 bases match TRBD2. V lost 3 bases and J lost 1; bases outside the gene matches: 3. CDR1 and CDR2 (germline): SGHRS, YFSETQ. This CDR3 region has 14 residues.